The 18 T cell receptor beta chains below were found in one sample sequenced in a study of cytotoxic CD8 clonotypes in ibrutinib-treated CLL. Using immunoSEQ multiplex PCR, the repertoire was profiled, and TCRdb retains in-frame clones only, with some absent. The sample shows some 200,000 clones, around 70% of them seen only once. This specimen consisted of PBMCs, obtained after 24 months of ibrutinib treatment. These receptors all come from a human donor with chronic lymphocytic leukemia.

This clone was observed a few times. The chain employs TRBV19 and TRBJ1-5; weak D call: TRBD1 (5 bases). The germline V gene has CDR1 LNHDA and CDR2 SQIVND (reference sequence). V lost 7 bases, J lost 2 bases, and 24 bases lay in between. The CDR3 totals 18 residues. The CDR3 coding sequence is TGTGCCAGTACCCTCCGGCGGGTTGGTGAAGGGGGCAATCAGCCCCAGCATTTT. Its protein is CASTLRRVGEGGNQPQHF.

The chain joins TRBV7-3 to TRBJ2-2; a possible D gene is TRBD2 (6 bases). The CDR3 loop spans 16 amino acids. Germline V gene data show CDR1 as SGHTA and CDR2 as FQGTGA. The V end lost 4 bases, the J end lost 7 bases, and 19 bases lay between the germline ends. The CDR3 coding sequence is TGTGCCAGCAGCTCCCAGGGACTCCCTGAGGGCGGGGAGCTGTTTTTT. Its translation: CASSSQGLPEGGELFF.

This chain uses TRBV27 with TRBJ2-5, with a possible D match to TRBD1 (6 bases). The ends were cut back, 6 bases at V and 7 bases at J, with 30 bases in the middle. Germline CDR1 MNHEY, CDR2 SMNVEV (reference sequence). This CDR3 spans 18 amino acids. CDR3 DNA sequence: TGTGCCAGCAGGTATAAAAACAGGGTCGGTTCGAGGAAGCGGACCCAGTACTTC. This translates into CASRYKNRVGSRKRTQYF.

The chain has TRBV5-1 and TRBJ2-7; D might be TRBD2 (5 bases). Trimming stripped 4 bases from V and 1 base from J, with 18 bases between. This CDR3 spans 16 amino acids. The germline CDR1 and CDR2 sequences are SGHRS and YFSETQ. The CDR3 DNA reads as TGCGCCAGCAGCGGCGGAGGAACCTTTTATTCCTACGAGCAGTACTTC. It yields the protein CASSGGGTFYSYEQYF. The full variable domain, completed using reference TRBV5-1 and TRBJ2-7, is KAGVTQTPRYLIKTRGQQVTLSCSPISGHRSVSWYQQTPGQGLQFLFEYFSETQRNKGNFPGRFSGRQFSNSRSEMNVSTLELGDSALYLCASSGGGTFYSYEQYFGPGTRLTVT.

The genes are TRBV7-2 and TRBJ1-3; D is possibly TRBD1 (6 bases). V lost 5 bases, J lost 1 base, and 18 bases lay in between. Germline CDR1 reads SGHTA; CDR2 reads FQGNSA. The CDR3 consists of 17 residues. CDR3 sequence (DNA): TGTGCCAGCAGCAAGAACACAGGGATTTTATCTGGAAACACCATATATTTT. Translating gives CASSKNTGILSGNTIYF.

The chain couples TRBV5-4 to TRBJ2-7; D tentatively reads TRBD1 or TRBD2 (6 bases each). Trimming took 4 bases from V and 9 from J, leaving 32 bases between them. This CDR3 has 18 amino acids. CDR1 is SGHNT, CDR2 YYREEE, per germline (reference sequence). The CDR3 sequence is CASSPGGLAEREVRPQYF. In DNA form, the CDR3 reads TGTGCCAGCAGCCCCGGGGGCTTAGCGGAGAGGGAAGTGAGACCGCAGTACTTC.

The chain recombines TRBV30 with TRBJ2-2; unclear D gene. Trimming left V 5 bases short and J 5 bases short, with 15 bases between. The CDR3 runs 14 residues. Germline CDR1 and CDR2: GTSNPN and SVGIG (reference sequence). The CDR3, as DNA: TGTGCCTGGCATCCGATAGTAAGAACCGGGGAGCTGTTTTTT. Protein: CAWHPIVRTGELFF.

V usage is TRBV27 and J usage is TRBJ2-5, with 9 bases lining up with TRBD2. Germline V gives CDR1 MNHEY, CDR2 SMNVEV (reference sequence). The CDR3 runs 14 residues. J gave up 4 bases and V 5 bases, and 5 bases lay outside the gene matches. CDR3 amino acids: CASSPGLASETQYF. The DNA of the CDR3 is TGTGCCAGCAGTCCGGGACTAGCCTCAGAGACCCAGTACTTC.

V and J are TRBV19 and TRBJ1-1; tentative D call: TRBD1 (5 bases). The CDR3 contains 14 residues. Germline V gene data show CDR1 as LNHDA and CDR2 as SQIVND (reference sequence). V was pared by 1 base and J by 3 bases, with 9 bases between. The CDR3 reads CASSIGRGYTEAFF. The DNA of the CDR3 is TGTGCCAGTAGTATAGGACGGGGGTACACTGAAGCTTTCTTT.

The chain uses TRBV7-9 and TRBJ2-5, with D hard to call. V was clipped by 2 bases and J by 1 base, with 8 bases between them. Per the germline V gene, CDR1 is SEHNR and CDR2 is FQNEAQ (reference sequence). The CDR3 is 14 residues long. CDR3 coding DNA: TGTGCCAGCAGCTTAATCAGGACCCAAGAGACCCAGTACTTC. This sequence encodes CASSLIRTQETQYF.

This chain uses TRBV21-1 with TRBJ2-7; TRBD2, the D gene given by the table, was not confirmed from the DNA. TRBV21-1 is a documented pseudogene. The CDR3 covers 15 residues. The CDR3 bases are TGTGCCAGCAGCAAAGCTGAGCGGTGTTCCTACGAGCAGTACTTC. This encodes CASSKAERCSYEQYF.

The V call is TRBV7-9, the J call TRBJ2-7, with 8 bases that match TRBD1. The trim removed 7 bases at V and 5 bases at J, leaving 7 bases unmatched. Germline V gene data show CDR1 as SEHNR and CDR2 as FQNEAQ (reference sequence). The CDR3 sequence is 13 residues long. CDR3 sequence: CASTDRVGDEQYF. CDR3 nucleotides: TGTGCCAGCACGGACAGGGTCGGGGACGAGCAGTACTTC.

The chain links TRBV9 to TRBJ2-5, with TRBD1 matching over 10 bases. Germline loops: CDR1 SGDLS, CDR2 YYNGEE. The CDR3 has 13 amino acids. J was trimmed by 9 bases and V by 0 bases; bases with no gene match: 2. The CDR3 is CASSVVGQGAQYF. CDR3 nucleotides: TGTGCCAGCAGCGTAGTTGGACAGGGGGCCCAGTACTTC.

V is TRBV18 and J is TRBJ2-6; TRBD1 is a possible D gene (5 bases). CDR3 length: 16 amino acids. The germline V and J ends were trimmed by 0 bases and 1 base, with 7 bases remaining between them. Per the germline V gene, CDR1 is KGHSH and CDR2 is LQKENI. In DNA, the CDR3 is TGTGCCAGCTCACCACCGGGGCTATCTGGGGCCAACGTCCTGACTTTC. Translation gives CASSPPGLSGANVLTF.

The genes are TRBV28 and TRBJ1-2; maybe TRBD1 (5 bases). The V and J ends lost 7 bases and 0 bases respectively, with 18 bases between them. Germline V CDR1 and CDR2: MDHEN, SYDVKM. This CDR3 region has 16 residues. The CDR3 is CASTPLGAATNYGYTF. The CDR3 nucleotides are TGTGCCAGCACCCCGCTTGGGGCGGCGACTAACTATGGCTACACCTTC.

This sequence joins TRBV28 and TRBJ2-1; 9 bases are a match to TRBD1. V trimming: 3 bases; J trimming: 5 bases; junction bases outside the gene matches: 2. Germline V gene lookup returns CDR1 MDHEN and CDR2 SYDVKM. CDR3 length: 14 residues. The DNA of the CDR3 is TGTGCCAGCAGTTTTCGGGACAGGGACAATGAGCAGTTCTTC. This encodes CASSFRDRDNEQFF. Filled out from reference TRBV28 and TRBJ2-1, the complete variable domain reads DVKVTQSSRYLVKRTGEKVFLECVQDMDHENMFWYRQDPGLGLRLIYFSYDVKMKEKGDIPEGYSVSREKKERFSLILESASTNQTSMYLCASSFRDRDNEQFFGPGTRLTVL.

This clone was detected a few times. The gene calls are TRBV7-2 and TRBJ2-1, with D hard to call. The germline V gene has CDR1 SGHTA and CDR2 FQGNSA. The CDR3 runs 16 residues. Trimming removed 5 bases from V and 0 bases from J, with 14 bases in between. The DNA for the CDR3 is TGTGCCAGCAGCCCATCGTGGCTTAGCTCCTACAATGAGCAGTTCTTC. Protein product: CASSPSWLSSYNEQFF. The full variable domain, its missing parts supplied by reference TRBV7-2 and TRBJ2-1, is GAGVSQSPSNKVTEKGKDVELRCDPISGHTALYWYRQSLGQGLEFLIYFQGNSAPDKSGLPSDRFSAERTGGSVSTLTIQRTQQEDSAVYLCASSPSWLSSYNEQFFGPGTRLTVL.

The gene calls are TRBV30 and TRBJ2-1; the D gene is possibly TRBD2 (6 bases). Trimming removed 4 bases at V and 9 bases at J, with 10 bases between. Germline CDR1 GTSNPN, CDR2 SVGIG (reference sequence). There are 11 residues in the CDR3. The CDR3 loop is CAWTSEVEQFF. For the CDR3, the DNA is TGTGCCTGGACTAGCGAGGTTGAGCAGTTCTTC.